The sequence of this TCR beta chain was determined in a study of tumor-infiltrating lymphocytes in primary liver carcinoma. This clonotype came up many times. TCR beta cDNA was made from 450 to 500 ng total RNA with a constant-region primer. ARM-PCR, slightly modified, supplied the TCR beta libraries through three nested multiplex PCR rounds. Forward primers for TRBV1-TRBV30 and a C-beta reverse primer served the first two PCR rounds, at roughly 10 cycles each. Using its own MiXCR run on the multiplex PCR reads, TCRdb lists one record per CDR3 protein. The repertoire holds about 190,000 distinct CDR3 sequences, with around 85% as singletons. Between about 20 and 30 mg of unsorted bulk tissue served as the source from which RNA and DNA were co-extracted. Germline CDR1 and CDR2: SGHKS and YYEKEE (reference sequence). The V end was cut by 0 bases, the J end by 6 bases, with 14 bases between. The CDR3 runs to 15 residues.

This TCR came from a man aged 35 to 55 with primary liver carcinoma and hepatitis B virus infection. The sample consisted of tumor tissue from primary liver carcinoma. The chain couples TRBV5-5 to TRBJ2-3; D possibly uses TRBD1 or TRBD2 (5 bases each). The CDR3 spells CASSLVGRELDTQYF. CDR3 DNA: TGTGCCAGCAGCTTGGTTGGCAGGGAGCTGGATACGCAGTATTTT.